The TCR beta chain under discussion was sequenced for a study of shared clonotypes between healthy human individuals (dated by TCRdb to 2018 to 2020). At the level of the whole study: Three men and a couple of women, aged 18 to 49 years, made up the cohort. The study deeply sequenced blood TCR repertoires of five healthy adults to estimate repertoire size and the extent of clonotype sharing between individuals. Per donor, leukapheresis produced somewhere between about 0.8 and 9 billion PBMCs. Different laboratories and diverse techniques were used to prepare libraries and sequence TCR repertoires, to increase sequencing depth and limit assay-specific biases. For each donor, CD4 naive and CD4 memory were each run on three plates, CD8 naive on two plates, and CD8 memory on one plate. General conclusions and limits of the study: Larger estimated clonotype richness was generally found for naive subsets than for memory subsets. Sampling was restricted to blood, and TCR repertoires in tissue are likely to differ from TCR repertoires in blood. Higher generation probabilities were observed for clonotypes shared by all four sorted-subset donors than for non-shared clonotypes. The small number of donors limited the genetic and exposure-history diversity represented. Based on pairwise subsampling, the degree of clonotype sharing among donors was expected to be affected by sequencing depth. Rarefaction of sorted-subset datasets indicated incomplete sequencing despite the large sequencing depth. Across several donors, roughly 5% of naive CD4, approximately 3.6% of naive CD8, roughly 2.2% of memory CD4, and over 0.35% of memory CD8 clonotypes were shared.

From a lookup of the germline V gene, CDR1 and CDR2 are ENHRY and SYGVKD. V is cut back by 2 bases and J by 6 bases, with 11 bases in the junction unmatched. Counted from cysteine to phenylalanine, this CDR3 has 16 amino acids. Only the CDR3 DNA is retained, 48 bases long and in frame from the first base. Turning to this clone: It has no known antigen specificity. Within one base of it there is no much larger clone, and no base qualities were kept.

TCR CDR3 regions were amplified from genomic DNA by multiplex PCR using the deep immunoSEQ assay. Extracted genomic DNA from each cell subset was spread evenly across all wells of several immunoSEQ 96-well plates, with each plate serving as a replicate. For sorted subsets, each replicate PCR was loaded with 150 to 250 ng genomic DNA, equivalent to roughly 30,000 T cell genomes. The purified libraries were quantified using a Qubit 3.0 fluorometer, sized with a Bioanalyzer 2100, and then quantified again using the KAPA Library Quantification kit. Every immunoSEQ 96-well plate was sequenced on a dedicated single-read 150-cycle Illumina NextSeq 550 flow cell. Concerning the study's data processing: The immunoSEQ output contained only junctional sequences without quality scores, so filtering could not match that applied to full-length reads. To assign V/J genes and CDR3, sequences were annotated using PyIR, a Python wrapper for IgBLAST v1.9, with IMGT germline references. Reads with weak V/J assignments (E-value above 1e-6), missing CDR3, stop codons, out-of-frame junctions, or ambiguous translated residues were removed. V3J clonotypes were defined as sequences sharing an identical inferred V gene, J gene, and CDR3 amino acid sequence. The percentage overlap between two repertoires was calculated by dividing the number of shared unique clonotypes by the size of the smaller repertoire. RTK rarefaction, the Chao1 estimator, and Recon v2.1 estimates of unobserved clonotypes were used to assess repertoire richness. For all TCRbeta clonotypes obtained by the gDNA method from a few donors, generation probabilities were computed with OLGA. What TCRdb holds here is the immuneACCESS table cut down to in-frame rearrangements. Part of the clones is not present; checked against another copy, under half of the missing clones reflect an unresolved V gene, and the others are unexplained. V and J calls and clone size are given by that table; D and trimming were obtained from the DNA. Here the sample has a few million clones; more than 80% occur a single time. The top ten clonotypes cover about 0.39% of the sample.

Donors were healthy HIV-negative adults with no recently reported acute infections or vaccinations. All donors were Caucasian adults living in Nashville, Tennessee, USA. CD4+ T cells were enriched by magnetic negative selection; naive cells were then positively selected on CD45RA, and the negative fraction formed the memory subset. After blood collection by leukapheresis, PBMCs were isolated using Ficoll-Histopaque density gradient centrifugation and then cryopreserved in the vapor phase of liquid nitrogen. Purity and quantity of every magnetically sorted T cell population were checked by analytical flow cytometry. From each sorted fraction, genomic DNA was isolated and quantified by UV absorbance on a Nanodrop 2000c.

This chain joins TRBV10-3 to TRBJ2-7; the junction holds 9 bases that match TRBD2. Sequences were obtained from naive CD4+ T cells from PBMCs. Read against the paper, the sample's cell subset or site label means: CD45RA+ positively selected. The TCR sequence derives from a man between 18 and 29 years old in good health. Some clones in this sample may be carry-over from other donors' samples. For the CDR3, the sequence is CAISERTSVLAAEQYF. The nucleotides read TGTGCCATCAGTGAGAGGACTAGCGTGTTAGCGGCCGAGCAGTACTTC.